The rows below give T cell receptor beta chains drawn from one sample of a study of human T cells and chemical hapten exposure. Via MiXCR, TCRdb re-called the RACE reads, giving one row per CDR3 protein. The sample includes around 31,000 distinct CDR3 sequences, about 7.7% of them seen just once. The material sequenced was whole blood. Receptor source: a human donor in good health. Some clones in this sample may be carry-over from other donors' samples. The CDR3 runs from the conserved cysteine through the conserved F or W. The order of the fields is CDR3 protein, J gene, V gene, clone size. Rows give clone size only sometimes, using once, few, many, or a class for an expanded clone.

CDR3: CASSPLSEELFF
J: TRBJ2-2
V: TRBV3-1
size: NA

CDR3: CASSLASGSINEQFF
J: TRBJ2-1
V: TRBV5-1
size: NA

CDR3: CASSSGADTGAFF
J: TRBJ1-1
V: TRBV28
size: NA

CDR3: CASSLQGHMNTEAFF
J: TRBJ1-1
V: TRBV28
size: few

CDR3: CASRQSGRTNTGELFF
J: TRBJ2-2
V: TRBV19
size: NA

CDR3: CASSLGIDGNQPQHF
J: TRBJ1-5
V: TRBV5-6
size: many

CDR3: CSARDFRGPGYTF
J: TRBJ1-2
V: TRBV20-1
size: few

CDR3: CSVRAGTGSTDTQYF
J: TRBJ2-3
V: TRBV20-1
size: NA

CDR3: CASSQGQSSGNTIYF
J: TRBJ1-3
V: TRBV4-2
size: many

CDR3: CASSPPTGTNIQYF
J: TRBJ2-4
V: TRBV18
size: few

CDR3: CASRRGQIAYEQYF
J: TRBJ2-7
V: TRBV28
size: many

CDR3: CSARVGAGGPGDEQFF
J: TRBJ2-1
V: TRBV20-1
size: many

CDR3: CASSQVESPLHF
J: TRBJ1-6
V: TRBV4-1
size: many

CDR3: CASSLLGGSTEAFF
J: TRBJ1-1
V: TRBV5-1
size: many

CDR3: CASRVLTDTQYF
J: TRBJ2-3
V: TRBV7-8
size: many

CDR3: CASSFLGGGGRRGGEQFF
J: TRBJ2-1
V: TRBV28
size: NA

CDR3: CASSQEGRGPEAFF
J: TRBJ1-1
V: TRBV14
size: many

CDR3: CAAQDRAETQYF
J: TRBJ2-5
V: TRBV11-3
size: NA

CDR3: CASSYKWGFGELFF
J: TRBJ2-2
V: TRBV14
size: many

CDR3: CASSVGQEAFF
J: TRBJ1-1
V: TRBV2
size: many

CDR3: CASITFSGTEAFF
J: TRBJ1-1
V: TRBV6-1
size: many

CDR3: CASSFYGQTSYEQYF
J: TRBJ2-7
V: TRBV12-3/TRBV12-4
size: many